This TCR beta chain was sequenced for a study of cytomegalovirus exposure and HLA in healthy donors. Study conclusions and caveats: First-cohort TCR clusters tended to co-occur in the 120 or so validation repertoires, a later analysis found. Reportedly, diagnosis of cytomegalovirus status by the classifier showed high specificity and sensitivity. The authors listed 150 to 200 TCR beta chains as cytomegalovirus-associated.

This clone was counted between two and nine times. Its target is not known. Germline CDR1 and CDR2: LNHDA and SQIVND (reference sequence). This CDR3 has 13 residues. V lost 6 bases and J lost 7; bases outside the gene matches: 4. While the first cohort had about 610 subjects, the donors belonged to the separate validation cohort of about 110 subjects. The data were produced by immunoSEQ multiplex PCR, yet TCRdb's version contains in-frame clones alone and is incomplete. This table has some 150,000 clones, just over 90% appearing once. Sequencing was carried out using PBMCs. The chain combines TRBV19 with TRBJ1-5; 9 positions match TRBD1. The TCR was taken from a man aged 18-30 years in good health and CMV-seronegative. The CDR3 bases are TGTGCCAGTAGCCGGACAGGGGTGCAGCCCCAGCATTTT. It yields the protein CASSRTGVQPQHF.